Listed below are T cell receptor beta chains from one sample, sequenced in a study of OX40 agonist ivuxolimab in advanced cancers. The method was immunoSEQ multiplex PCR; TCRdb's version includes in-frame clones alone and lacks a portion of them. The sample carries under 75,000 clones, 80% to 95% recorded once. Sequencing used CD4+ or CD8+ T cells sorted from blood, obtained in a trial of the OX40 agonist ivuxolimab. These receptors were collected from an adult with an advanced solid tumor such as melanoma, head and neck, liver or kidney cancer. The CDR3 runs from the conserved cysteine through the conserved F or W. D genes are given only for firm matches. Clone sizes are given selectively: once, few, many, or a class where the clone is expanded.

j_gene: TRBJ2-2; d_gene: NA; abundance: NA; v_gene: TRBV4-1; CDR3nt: TGCGCCAGCAGCCTCGGGCCGCGGGACACCGGGGAGCTGTTTTTT; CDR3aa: CASSLGPRDTGELFF
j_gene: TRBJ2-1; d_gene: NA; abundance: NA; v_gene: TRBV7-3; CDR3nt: TGTGCCAGCAGCCCCGTAGGGCCGCGGGACAATGAGCAGTTCTTC; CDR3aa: CASSPVGPRDNEQFF
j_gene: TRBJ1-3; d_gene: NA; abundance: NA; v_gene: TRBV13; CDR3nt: TGTGCCAGCAGCTTAGGAACAGGAAACACCATATATTTT; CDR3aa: CASSLGTGNTIYF
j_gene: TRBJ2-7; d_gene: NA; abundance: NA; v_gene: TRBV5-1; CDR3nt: TGCGCCAGCAGCCCCGGACAGCCCTACGAGCAGTACTTC; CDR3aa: CASSPGQPYEQYF
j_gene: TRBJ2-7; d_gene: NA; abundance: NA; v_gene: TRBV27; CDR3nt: TGTGCCAGCAGTCCACGGACTGACTACGAGCAGTACTTC; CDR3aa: CASSPRTDYEQYF
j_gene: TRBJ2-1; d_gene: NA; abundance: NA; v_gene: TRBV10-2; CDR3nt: TGCGCCAGCAGTGAGAGGCGGATTTACAATGAGCAGTTCTTC; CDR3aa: CASSERRIYNEQFF
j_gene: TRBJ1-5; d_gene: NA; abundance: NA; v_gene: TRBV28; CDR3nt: TGTGCCAGCAGTTTTGGACAGCCAAGTCAGCCCCAGCATTTT; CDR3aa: CASSFGQPSQPQHF
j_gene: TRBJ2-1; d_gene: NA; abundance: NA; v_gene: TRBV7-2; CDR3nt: TGTGCCAGCAGCTTAGGCGGACTAAATGAGCAGTTCTTC; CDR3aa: CASSLGGLNEQFF
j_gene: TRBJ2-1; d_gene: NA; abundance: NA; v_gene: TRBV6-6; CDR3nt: TGTGCCAGCAGTTACACCGCGGATGTTTGGTACAATGAGCAGTTCTTC; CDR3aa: CASSYTADVWYNEQFF
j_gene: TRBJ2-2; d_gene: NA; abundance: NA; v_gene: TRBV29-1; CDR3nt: TGCAGCGTTGGAGGGGGAATGGGTGCCGGGGAGCTGTTTTTT; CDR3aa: CSVGGGMGAGELFF
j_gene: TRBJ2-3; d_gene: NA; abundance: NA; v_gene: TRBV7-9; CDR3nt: TGTGCCAGCACAGACAGCACAGATACGCAGTATTTT; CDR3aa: CASTDSTDTQYF
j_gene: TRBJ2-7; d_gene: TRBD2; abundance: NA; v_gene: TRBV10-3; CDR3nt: TGTGCCATCAGTGTGGGACTAGCGGATTCCTACGAGCAGTACTTC; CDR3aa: CAISVGLADSYEQYF
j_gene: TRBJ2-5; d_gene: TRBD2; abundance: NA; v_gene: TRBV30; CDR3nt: TGTGCCTGGAGTGTCGCTAGCGGGAAGGAGACCCAGTACTTC; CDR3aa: CAWSVASGKETQYF
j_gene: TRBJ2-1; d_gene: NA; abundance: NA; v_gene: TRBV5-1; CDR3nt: TGCGCCAGCAGCTTGGGGGAATGGAATGAGCAGTTCTTC; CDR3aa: CASSLGEWNEQFF
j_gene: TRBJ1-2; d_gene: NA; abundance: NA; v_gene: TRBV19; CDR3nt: TGTGCCAGTAGTATGGCCGCGAACTATGGCTACACCTTC; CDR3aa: CASSMAANYGYTF
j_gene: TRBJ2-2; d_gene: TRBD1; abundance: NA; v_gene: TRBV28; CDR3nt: TGTGCCAGCAGGCCACAGGGGGCGGTCGGGGAGCTGTTTTTT; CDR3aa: CASRPQGAVGELFF
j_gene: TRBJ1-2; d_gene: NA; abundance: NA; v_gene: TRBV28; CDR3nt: TGTGCCAGCAGTTTCAACCCCCGCAGAGACAATGGCTACACCTTC; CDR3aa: CASSFNPRRDNGYTF
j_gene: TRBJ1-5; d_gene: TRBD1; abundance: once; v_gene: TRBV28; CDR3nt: TGTGCCAGCAGGATACCGGGACAGGGTCACAATCAGCCCCAGCATTTT; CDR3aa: CASRIPGQGHNQPQHF
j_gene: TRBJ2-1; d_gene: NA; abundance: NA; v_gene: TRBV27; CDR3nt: TGTGCCAGCAGCCCCATAGGGGGAGATGAGCAGTTCTTC; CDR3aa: CASSPIGGDEQFF
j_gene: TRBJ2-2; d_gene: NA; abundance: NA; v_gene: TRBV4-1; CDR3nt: TGCGCCAGCAGCCAAAAATCAGGGGACCCGAACACCGGGGAGCTGTTTTTT; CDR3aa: CASSQKSGDPNTGELFF
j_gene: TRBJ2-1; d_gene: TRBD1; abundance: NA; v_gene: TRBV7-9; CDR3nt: TGTGCCAGCAGCTGGTGGGGGACAGGGAGGGTCAATGAGCAGTTCTTC; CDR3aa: CASSWWGTGRVNEQFF
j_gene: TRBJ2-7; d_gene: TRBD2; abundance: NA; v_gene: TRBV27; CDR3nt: TGTGCCAGCAGTTTATCTGCGGGAGGCGGGTACGAGCAGTACTTC; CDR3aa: CASSLSAGGGYEQYF
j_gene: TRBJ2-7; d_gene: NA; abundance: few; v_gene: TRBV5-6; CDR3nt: TGTGCCAGCAGCTTGTGGGTAAACGAGCAGTACTTC; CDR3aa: CASSLWVNEQYF
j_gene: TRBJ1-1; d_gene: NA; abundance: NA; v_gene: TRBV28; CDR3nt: TGTGCCAGCAGCCCCGGCGCGGTGGCTTTCTTT; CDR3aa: CASSPGAVAFF
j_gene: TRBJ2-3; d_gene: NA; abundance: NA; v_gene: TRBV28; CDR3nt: TGTGCCAGCAGTTCTCTACCCCCGGGAGCCGTCACAGATACGCAGTATTTT; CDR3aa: CASSSLPPGAVTDTQYF
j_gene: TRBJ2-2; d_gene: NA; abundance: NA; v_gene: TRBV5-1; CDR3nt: TGCGCCAGCAGCTTGGCCGTATTAGCACAGAACACCGGGGAGCTGTTTTTT; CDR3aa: CASSLAVLAQNTGELFF
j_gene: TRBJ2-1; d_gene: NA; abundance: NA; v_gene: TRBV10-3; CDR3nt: TGTGCCATCAGACCGGGACCATTGAGCTCCTACAATGAGCAGTTCTTC; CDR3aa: CAIRPGPLSSYNEQFF
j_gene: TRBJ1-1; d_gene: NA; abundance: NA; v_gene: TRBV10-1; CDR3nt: TGCGCCAGCAGTGAATCAAGCCTGAACACTGAAGCTTTCTTT; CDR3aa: CASSESSLNTEAFF
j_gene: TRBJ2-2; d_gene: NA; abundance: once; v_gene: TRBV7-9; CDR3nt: TGTGCCAGCAGCTTTGGGGGTTTGGGGACCGGGGAGCTGTTTTTT; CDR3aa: CASSFGGLGTGELFF
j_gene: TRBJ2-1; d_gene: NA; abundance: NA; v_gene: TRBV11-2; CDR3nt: TGTGCCAGCAGTTTCGTCCAAGCGGGCAATGAGCAGTTCTTC; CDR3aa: CASSFVQAGNEQFF
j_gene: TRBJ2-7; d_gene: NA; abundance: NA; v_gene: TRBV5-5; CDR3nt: TGTGCCAGCAGCTTGGCCTACGGGGCCCCCTACGAGCAGTACTTC; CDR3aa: CASSLAYGAPYEQYF
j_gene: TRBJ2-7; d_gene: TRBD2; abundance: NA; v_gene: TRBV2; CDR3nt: TGTGCCAGCATACCAGGGACTAGCGGGAGGGAAGAGCAGTACTTC; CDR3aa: CASIPGTSGREEQYF
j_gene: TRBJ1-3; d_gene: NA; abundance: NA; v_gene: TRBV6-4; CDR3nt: TGTGCCAGCAGTGCCCAGGGGTCTGGAAACACCATATATTTT; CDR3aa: CASSAQGSGNTIYF
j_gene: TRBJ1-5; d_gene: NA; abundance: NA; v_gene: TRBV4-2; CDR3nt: TGTGCCAGCAGCCCCCCCGGCCAGGGTGGTCAGCCCCAGCATTTT; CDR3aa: CASSPPGQGGQPQHF
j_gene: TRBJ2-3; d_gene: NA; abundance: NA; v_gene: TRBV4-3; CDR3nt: TGCGCCAGCAGCGGAATTGGAACAGATACGCAGTATTTT; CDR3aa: CASSGIGTDTQYF
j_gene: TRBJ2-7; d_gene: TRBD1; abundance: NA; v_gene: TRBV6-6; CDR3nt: TGTGCCAGCAGTTACTTCGGACAGGGGCTCCACGAGCAGTACTTC; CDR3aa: CASSYFGQGLHEQYF
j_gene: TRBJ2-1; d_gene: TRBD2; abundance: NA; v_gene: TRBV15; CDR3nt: TGTGCCACCAGCAGAGAGGGACTAGTAGCCCCCAGCTCCTACAATGAGCAGTTCTTC; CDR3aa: CATSREGLVAPSSYNEQFF
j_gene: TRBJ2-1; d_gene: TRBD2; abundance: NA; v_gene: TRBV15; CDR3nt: TGTGCCACCAATTCGGGACTAGCGGGATTACGAAGCTCCTACAATGAGCAGTTCTTC; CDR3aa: CATNSGLAGLRSSYNEQFF
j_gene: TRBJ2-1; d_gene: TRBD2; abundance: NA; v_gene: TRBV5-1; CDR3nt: TGCGCCAGCAGCTCGGGGGGGTCCTACAATGAGCAGTTCTTC; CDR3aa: CASSSGGSYNEQFF
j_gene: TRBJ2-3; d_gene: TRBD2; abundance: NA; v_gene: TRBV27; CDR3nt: TGTGCCAGCAATCCTAGCGGGAGCACAGATACGCAGTATTTT; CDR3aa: CASNPSGSTDTQYF
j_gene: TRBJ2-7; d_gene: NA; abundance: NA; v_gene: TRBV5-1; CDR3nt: TGCGCCAGCAGCATTGGTTGGGGGCTAGGGTCCTACGAGCAGTACTTC; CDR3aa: CASSIGWGLGSYEQYF
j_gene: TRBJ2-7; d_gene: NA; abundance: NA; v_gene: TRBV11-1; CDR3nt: TGTGCCAGCAGCCCACCCCCCTCCCTTCCCTACGAGCAGTACTTC; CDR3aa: CASSPPPSLPYEQYF
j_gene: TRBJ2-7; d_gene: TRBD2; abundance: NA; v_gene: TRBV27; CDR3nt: TGTGCCAGCAGTACCGTACTAGCGGGAGTGTACGAGCAGTACTTC; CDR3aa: CASSTVLAGVYEQYF
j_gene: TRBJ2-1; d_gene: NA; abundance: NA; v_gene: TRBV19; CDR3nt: TGTGCCAGTAGTCTACAGGACAATGAGCAGTTCTTC; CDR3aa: CASSLQDNEQFF
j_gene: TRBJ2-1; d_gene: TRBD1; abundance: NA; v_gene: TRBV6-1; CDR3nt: TGTGCCAGCAGTACCGGGACAGCGACTTTCTTC; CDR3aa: CASSTGTATFF
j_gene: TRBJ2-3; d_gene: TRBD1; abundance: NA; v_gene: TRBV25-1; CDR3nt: TGTGCCAGCACCTACAGGGGTAGGGCAGATACGCAGTATTTT; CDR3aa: CASTYRGRADTQYF
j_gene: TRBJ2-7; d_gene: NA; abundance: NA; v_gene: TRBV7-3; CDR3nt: TGTGCCAGCAGCTTAACGGGCAGGGGCTCGTACGAGCAGTACTTC; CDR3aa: CASSLTGRGSYEQYF
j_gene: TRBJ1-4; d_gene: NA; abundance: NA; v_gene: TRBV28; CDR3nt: TGTGCCAGCAGTTTACTCGACGGTGCAACTAATGAAAAACTGTTTTTT; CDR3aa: CASSLLDGATNEKLFF
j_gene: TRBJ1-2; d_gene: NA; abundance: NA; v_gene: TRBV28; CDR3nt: TGTGCCAGCAGTCCTACATACAGGTCAACTAACTATGGCTACACCTTC; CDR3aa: CASSPTYRSTNYGYTF
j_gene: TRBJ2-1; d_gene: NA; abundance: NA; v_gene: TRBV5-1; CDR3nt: TGCGCCAGCAGCCCGAATCATGGTAAGGGTGAGCAGTTCTTC; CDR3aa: CASSPNHGKGEQFF
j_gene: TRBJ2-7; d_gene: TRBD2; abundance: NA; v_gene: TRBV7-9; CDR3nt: TGTGCCAGCAGCTCGGAAAGGACTAGCGGGACCAACTACGAGCAGTACTTC; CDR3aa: CASSSERTSGTNYEQYF